This entry concerns a single T cell receptor beta chain. Antigen: not known. This entry is derived from a study of regulatory T cells in long-lasting Graves disease. The study, taken as a whole, reports: Sampling was limited to peripheral blood rather than thyroid tissue. TCR diversity in persistent Graves' patients was below that of newly diagnosed ones.

V lost 0 bases and J 11 bases, leaving 4 bases between the germline ends. The germline V gene encodes CDR1 MNHNS and CDR2 SASEGT. The CDR3 contains 10 residues. Library construction for TCR beta used iRepertoire HTBI primers and Arm-PCR of CDR3 regions. Using its own MiXCR run on the multiplex PCR reads, TCRdb lists one record per CDR3 protein. The sample lists 420,000 or so distinct CDR3 sequences, about a quarter occurring once. Time point defined: persistent/refractory GD, antithyroid drugs over 5 years with positive TRAb. Extracted PBMC RNA gave rise to the TCR library. The clonotype comes from a female donor with Graves disease. This specimen was peripheral blood mononuclear cells (PBMCs), taken when the disease was refractory, from a patient treated with antithyroid drugs. The chain recombines TRBV6-1 with TRBJ1-1; D ambiguous. The CDR3 region is CASSEARAFF. The CDR3 DNA reads as TGTGCCAGCAGTGAAGCCCGTGCTTTCTTT.